Presented here are 3 T cell receptor beta chains from one specimen sequenced in a study of CD8+CD57+ T cells in acquired aplastic anemia (dated by TCRdb to between 2018 and 2020). Instrument used: Illumina HiSeq 2000. Genomic DNA was used as template for profiling of TCR beta VDJ combinations and CDR3 sequences. The raw public data were reprocessed by TCRdb itself: fastp quality trimming at Q25, MiXCR clonotype calling, in-frame beta chains only. Rows with a matching CDR3 protein are joined into one entry that keeps the most common DNA and genes. This sample comprises 50,000 to 70,000 distinct CDR3 sequences, 45% to 70% of them detected only once. The top ten constitute under 3% of the sample. Sequenced sample: sorted CD4+, CD8+, or CD8+CD57+ T cells (not recorded which) from PBMCs. These receptors all stem from a human donor in good health, serving as a control.

This chain uses TRBV24-1 with TRBJ2-3; 10 nucleotides agree with TRBD1. Germline lookup yields CDR1 KGHDR and CDR2 SFDVKD. The trim removed 4 bases at V and 9 bases at J, leaving 3 bases unmatched. This CDR3 region has 13 residues. CDR3 residues: CATSDDRGRTQYF. The CDR3 coding sequence is TGTGCCACCAGTGACGACAGGGGGCGCACGCAGTATTTT.

The chain joins TRBV10-3 to TRBJ1-2, with 8 positions matching TRBD1. The length of the CDR3 is 17 residues. V gave up 8 bases and J gave up 8 bases; unmatched junction bases: 22. Germline CDR1 is ENHRY and CDR2 is SYGVKD. CDR3 amino acids: CAIHRAAGQGSWWGYTF. The CDR3 DNA sequence: TGTGCCATCCACCGGGCGGCAGGACAGGGCTCCTGGTGGGGCTACACCTTC.

The chain is built from TRBV7-7 and TRBJ2-5, with 8 bases matching TRBD2. In germline, CDR1 is SSHAT, CDR2 FNYEAQ (reference sequence). Trimming cost V 1 base and J 2 bases; bases outside gene matches: 3. The CDR3 sequence is 15 residues long. In DNA form, the CDR3 reads TGTGCCAGCAGCTTAGGGCGGGGGGCTCAAGAGACCCAGTACTTC. Translating gives CASSLGRGAQETQYF.